This T cell receptor beta chain derives from a study of blood T cell repertoires in COVID-19. Researchers sorted participants into cohorts using their self-reported clinical history. Before being deemed recovered, Cohort 3 donors had two negative PCRs, clearance, or symptom resolution. This clone was recorded a few times. Libraries were prepared by immunoSEQ multiplex PCR; TCRdb keeps only in-frame clonotypes and omits some of them. The table has about 180,000 clones, 86% seen once. CDR3 length: 16 amino acids. V gave up 5 bases and J gave up 3 bases; unmatched junction bases: 9. The germline gives CDR1 SGHVS, CDR2 FQNEAQ.

The source material was PBMCs or T cells enriched from blood (not recorded which). This sequence joins TRBV7-8 and TRBJ1-4, with 7 bases matching TRBD1. This TCR was recovered from a woman in her twenties or thirties who had recovered from COVID-19. The CDR3 DNA is TGTGCCAGCAGCCCCACCACAGGGGCGGCTAATGAAAAACTGTTTTTT. It codes for CASSPTTGAANEKLFF.